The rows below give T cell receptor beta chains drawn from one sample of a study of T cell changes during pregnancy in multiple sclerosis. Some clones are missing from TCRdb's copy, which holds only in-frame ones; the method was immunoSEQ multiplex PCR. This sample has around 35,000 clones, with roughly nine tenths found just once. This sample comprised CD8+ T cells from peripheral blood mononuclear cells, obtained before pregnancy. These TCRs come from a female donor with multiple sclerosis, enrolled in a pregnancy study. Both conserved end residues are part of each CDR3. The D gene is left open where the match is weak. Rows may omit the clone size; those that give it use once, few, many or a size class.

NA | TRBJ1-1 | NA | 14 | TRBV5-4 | TGTGCCAGCAGCTTGTCGGTCGTGAACACTGAAGCTTTCTTT | CASSLSVVNTEAFF
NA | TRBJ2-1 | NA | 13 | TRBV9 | TGTGCCAGCAGCGTAGGCTCTAACAATGAGCAGTTCTTC | CASSVGSNNEQFF
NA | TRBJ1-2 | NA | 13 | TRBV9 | TGTGCCAGCAGCGTTGGAGGGTTGGGCGGCTACACCTTC | CASSVGGLGGYTF
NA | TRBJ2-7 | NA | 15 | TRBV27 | TGTGCCAGCAGACTGGGACACCATCTCCCCTACGAGCAGTACTTC | CASRLGHHLPYEQYF
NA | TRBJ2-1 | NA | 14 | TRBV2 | TGTGCCAGCAGTGAGACTAGTGGACACAATGAGCAGTTCTTC | CASSETSGHNEQFF
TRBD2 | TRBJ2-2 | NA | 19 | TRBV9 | TGTGCCAGCAGCCTAGGGACTAGCGGGGGCTACGCGAACACCGGGGAGCTGTTTTTT | CASSLGTSGGYANTGELFF
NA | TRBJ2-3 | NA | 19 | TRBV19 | TGTGCCAGTAGTCCCAACTGGCCTGGTTTCACAGGGAGCACAGATACGCAGTATTTT | CASSPNWPGFTGSTDTQYF
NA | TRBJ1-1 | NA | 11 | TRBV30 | TGTGCCGCAGGGGCCAACACTGAAGCTTTCTTT | CAAGANTEAFF
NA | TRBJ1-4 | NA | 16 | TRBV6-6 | TGTGCCAGCAGTTACGTGGGCCTTGCAACTAATGAAAAACTGTTTTTT | CASSYVGLATNEKLFF
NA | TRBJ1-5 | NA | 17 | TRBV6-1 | TGTGCCAGCAGTGAAGCGTTAACAGTTTATAGCAATCAGCCCCAGCATTTT | CASSEALTVYSNQPQHF
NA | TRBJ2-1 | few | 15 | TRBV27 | TGTGCCAGCAGTCCCGCTTTCCTCAGTTACAATGAGCAGTTCTTC | CASSPAFLSYNEQFF
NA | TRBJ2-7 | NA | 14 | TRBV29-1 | TGCAGCGTGTCCCCCGGGACTCCTTTCTACGAGCAGTACTTC | CSVSPGTPFYEQYF
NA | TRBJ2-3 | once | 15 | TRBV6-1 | TGTGCCAGCAGTGCGGGACATCCGACCACAGATACGCAGTATTTT | CASSAGHPTTDTQYF
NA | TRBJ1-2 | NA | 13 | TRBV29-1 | TGCAGCGTTGAACTTGATCCAGGGGATGGCTACACCTTC | CSVELDPGDGYTF
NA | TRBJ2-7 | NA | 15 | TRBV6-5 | TGTGCCAGCAGCCCCCTCGGTGTTAGCTCCTACGAGCAGTACTTC | CASSPLGVSSYEQYF
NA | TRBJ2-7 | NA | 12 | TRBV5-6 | TGTGCCAGCAGCTTGTGGAGGGCCGAGCAGTACTTC | CASSLWRAEQYF
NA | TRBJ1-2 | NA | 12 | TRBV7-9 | TGTGCCAGCAGTCCCTCATCGAGAGGCTACACCTTC | CASSPSSRGYTF
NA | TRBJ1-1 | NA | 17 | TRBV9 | TGTGCCAGCAGCGTAGGCGCGGCAGGGGTGTTGGGCACTGAAGCTTTCTTT | CASSVGAAGVLGTEAFF
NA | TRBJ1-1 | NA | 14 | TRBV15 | TGTGCCACCAGCAGAGATCGGGGGGACACTGAAGCTTTCTTT | CATSRDRGDTEAFF
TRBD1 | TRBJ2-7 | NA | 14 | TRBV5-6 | TGTGCCAGCAGCTTGGGACAGGGATCCTACGAGCAGTACTTC | CASSLGQGSYEQYF
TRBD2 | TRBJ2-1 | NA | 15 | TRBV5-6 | TGTGCCAGCACACTACTAGCGCCCTACTACAATGAGCAGTTCTTC | CASTLLAPYYNEQFF
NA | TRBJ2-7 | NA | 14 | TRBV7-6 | TGTGCCAGCAGCTTAGGGGGAGCCGGGTACGAGCAGTACTTC | CASSLGGAGYEQYF
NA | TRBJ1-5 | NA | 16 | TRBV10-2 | TGCGCCAGCAGTGAGTCCCCTCAGGGTCCCAATCAGCCCCAGCATTTT | CASSESPQGPNQPQHF
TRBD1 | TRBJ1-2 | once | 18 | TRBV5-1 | TGCGCCAGCAGCTTGGGCCGGGACAGGGGGCTCTCGGACTATGGCTACACCTTC | CASSLGRDRGLSDYGYTF
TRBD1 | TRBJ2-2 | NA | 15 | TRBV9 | TGTGCCAGCAGCTCCGGGACAGGGGGCACCGGGGAGCTGTTTTTT | CASSSGTGGTGELFF
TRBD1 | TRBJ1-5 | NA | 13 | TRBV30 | TGTGCCTGGAGTGTAGGCAGGGGGGAGCCCCAGCATTTT | CAWSVGRGEPQHF
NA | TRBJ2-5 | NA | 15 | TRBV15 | TGTGCCACCAGCAGCCCCCCATCAGGACAAGAGACCCAGTACTTC | CATSSPPSGQETQYF
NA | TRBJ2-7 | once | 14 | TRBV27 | TGTGCCAGCACCCGGAGGGGGGGAACCTACGAGCAGTACTTC | CASTRRGGTYEQYF
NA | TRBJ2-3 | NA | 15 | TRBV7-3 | TGTGCCAGCAGCTTAAAGGGGCAGGACCCAGATACGCAGTATTTT | CASSLKGQDPDTQYF
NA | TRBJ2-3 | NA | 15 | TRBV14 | TGTGCCAGCAGCCAGTTCCAGGGAGGTATGGATACGCAGTATTTT | CASSQFQGGMDTQYF
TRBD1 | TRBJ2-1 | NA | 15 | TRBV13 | TGTGCCAGCACCTTTCGCGGACAGGGCTACAATGAGCAGTTCTTC | CASTFRGQGYNEQFF
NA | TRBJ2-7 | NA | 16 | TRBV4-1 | TGCGCCAGCAGCCAAGAGGATAGGCTAGCTAGCTACGAGCAGTACTTC | CASSQEDRLASYEQYF
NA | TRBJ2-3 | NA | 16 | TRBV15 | TGTGCCACCAGCAGAGTAGGAGGGGGAGGGGCAGATACGCAGTATTTT | CATSRVGGGGADTQYF
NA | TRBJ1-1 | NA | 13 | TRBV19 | TGTGCCAGTAGTATACAGGGCGGCACTGAAGCTTTCTTT | CASSIQGGTEAFF
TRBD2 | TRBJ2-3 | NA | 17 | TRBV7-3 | TGTGCCAGCAGCCACTTAGGAGGGCGGGGGAACACAGATACGCAGTATTTT | CASSHLGGRGNTDTQYF
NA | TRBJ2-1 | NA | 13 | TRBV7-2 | TGTGCCAGCAGCCCCGGGACTCGCGGTGAGCAGTTCTTC | CASSPGTRGEQFF
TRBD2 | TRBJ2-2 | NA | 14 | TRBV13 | TGTGCCAGCAGCTCCCGGGGACTAGCTTTGGAGCTGTTTTTT | CASSSRGLALELFF
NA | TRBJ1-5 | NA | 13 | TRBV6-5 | TGTGCCAGCAGATTAGGGACAAATCAGCCCCAGCATTTT | CASRLGTNQPQHF
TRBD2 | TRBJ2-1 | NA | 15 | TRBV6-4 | TGTGCCAGCAGTGCGAGCGGGGGGGCCGATAATGAGCAGTTCTTC | CASSASGGADNEQFF
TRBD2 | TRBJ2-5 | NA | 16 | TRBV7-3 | TGTGCCAGCAGCTTATCAGCGGGGGGCCGCCAAGAGACCCAGTACTTC | CASSLSAGGRQETQYF
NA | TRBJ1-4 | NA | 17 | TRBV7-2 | TGTGCCAGCAGCTTAGGTCCGGCGGCGATGGCTAATGAAAAACTGTTTTTT | CASSLGPAAMANEKLFF
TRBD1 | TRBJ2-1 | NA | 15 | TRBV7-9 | TGTGCCAGCAGCCCACCAGGGGGTTCGGGCAATGAGCAGTTCTTC | CASSPPGGSGNEQFF
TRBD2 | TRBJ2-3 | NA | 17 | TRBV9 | TGTGCCAGCAGCGCCTACTCTAGCGGGGCCGGCCCAGATACGCAGTATTTT | CASSAYSSGAGPDTQYF
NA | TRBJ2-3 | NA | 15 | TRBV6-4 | TGTGCCAGCAGAACCACTAGTATTTCCACAGATACGCAGTATTTT | CASRTTSISTDTQYF
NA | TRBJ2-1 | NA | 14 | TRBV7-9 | TGTGCCAGCAGCCCCCGTACTAGTCCCAATGAGCAGTTCTTC | CASSPRTSPNEQFF
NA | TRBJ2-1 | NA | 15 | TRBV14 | TGTGCCAGCAGCGTAATAAGCGGTATCCACAATGAGCAGTTCTTC | CASSVISGIHNEQFF
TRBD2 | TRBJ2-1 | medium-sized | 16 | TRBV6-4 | TGTGCCAGCAGTGACTCGAGTGGGGGGGACTACAATGAGCAGTTCTTC | CASSDSSGGDYNEQFF
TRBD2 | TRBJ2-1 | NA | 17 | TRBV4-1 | TGCGCCAGCAGCCATGGGTGGGGTCTAGCGGGAGTCAATGAGCAGTTCTTC | CASSHGWGLAGVNEQFF
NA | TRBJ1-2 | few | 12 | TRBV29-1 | TGCAGCGTTGAGTATGGGGCCCACGGCTACACCTTC | CSVEYGAHGYTF
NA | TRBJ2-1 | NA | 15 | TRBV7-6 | TGTGCCAGCAGCCGGAGGGCGGACTCCTACAATGAGCAGTTCTTC | CASSRRADSYNEQFF
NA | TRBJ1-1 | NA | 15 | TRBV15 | TGTGCCACCAGCAGCTACAGGGTCGGTCACACTGAAGCTTTCTTT | CATSSYRVGHTEAFF
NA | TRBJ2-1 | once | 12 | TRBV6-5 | TGTGCCAGCAGTTACGAGGGCGCCAGGCAGTTCTTC | CASSYEGARQFF
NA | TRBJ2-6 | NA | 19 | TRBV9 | TGTGCCAGCAGCGGGGGGTGGACAGATCTACTCTCTGGGGCCAACGTCCTGACTTTC | CASSGGWTDLLSGANVLTF
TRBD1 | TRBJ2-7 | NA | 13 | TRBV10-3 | TGTGCCATTCGTACAGGGGATTCCTACGAGCAGTACTTC | CAIRTGDSYEQYF